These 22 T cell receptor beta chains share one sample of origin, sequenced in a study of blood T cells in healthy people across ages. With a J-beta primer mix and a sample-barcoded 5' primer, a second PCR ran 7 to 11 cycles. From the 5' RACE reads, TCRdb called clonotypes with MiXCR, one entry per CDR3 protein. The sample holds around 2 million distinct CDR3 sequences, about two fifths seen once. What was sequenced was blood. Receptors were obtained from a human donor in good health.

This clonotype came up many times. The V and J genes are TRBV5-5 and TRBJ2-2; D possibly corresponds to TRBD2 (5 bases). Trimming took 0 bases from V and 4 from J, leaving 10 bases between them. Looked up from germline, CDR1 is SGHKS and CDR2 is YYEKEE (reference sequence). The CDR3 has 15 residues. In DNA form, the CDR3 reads TGTGCCAGCAGCTTGGTCGGGGTTAGCACCGGGGAGCTGTTTTTT. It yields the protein CASSLVGVSTGELFF.

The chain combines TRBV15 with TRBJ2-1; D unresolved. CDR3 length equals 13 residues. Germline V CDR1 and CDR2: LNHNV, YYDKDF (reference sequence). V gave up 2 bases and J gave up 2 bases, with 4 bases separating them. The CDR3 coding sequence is TGTGCCACCAGCAGACCGACCTACAATGAGCAGTTCTTC. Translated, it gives CATSRPTYNEQFF.

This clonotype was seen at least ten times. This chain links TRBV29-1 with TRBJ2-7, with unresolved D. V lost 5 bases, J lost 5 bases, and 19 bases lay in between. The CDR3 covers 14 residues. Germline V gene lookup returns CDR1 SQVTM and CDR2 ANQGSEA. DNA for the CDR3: TGCAGCGTTCCCAGCACGGAATGGACCCACGAGCAGTACTTC. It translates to CSVPSTEWTHEQYF.

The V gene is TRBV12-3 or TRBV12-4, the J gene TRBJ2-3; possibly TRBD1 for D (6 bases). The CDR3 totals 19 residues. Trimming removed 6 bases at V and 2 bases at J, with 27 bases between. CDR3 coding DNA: TGTGCCAGCAGCGACCAATACCTAAAACAGGGCTCGCACACAGATACGCAGTATTTT. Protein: CASSDQYLKQGSHTDTQYF.

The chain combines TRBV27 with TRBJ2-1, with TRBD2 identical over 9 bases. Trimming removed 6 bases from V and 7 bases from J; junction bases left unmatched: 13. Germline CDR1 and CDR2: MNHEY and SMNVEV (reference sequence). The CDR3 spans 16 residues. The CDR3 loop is CASSPPPGTSGNEQFF. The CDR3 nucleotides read TGTGCCAGCAGCCCCCCACCGGGTACTAGCGGGAATGAGCAGTTCTTC.

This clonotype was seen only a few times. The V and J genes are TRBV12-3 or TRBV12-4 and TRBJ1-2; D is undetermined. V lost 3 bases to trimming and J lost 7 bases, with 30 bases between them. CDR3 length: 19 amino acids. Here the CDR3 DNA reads TGTGCCAGCAGTTTTCTAGTGTCGGCGGCTCCTTCGATTTTTGGTGGCTACACCTTC. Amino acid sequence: CASSFLVSAAPSIFGGYTF.

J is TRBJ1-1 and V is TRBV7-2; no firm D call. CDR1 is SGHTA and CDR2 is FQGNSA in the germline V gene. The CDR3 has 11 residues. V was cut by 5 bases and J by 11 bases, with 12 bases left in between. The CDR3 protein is CASSPSWDAFF. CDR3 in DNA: TGTGCCAGCAGCCCCAGTTGGGATGCTTTCTTT.

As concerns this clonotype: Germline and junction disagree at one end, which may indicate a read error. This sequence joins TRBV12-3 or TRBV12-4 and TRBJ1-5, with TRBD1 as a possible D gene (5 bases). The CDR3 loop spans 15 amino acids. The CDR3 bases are TGTGCCGGCAGTTTAGGTCAGGGAGATAATCAGCCCCAGCATTTT. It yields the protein CAGSLGQGDNQPQHF.

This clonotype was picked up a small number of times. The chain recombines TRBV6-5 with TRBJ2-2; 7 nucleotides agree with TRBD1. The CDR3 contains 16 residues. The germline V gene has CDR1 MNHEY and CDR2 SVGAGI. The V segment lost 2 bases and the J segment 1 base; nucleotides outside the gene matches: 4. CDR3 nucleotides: TGTGCCAGCAGTTACCTGACAGGGATGAACACCGGGGAGCTGTTTTTT. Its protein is CASSYLTGMNTGELFF.

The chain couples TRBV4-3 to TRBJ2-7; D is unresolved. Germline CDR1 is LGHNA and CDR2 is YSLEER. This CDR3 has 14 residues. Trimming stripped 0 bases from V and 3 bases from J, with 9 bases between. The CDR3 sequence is CASSQDTQSYEQYF. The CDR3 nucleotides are TGCGCCAGCAGCCAAGATACGCAGAGCTACGAGCAGTACTTC.

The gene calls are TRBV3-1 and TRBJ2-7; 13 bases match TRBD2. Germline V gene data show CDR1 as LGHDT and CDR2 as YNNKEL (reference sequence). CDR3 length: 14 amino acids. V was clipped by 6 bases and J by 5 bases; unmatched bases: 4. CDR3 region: CASSDGLAGDEQYF. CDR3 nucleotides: TGTGCCAGCAGTGATGGACTAGCGGGGGACGAGCAGTACTTC.

CDR3 amino acids: CASRTEGGSYEQYF. The CDR3 DNA is TGTGCCAGCAGAACGGAGGGGGGCTCCTACGAGCAGTACTTC. V usage is TRBV7-2 and J usage is TRBJ2-7; D may correspond to TRBD1 or TRBD2 (6 bases each). This CDR3 comprises 14 residues. Looked up from germline, CDR1 is SGHTA and CDR2 is FQGNSA. Trimming took off 6 bases at V and 0 bases at J, with 12 bases between the two ends.

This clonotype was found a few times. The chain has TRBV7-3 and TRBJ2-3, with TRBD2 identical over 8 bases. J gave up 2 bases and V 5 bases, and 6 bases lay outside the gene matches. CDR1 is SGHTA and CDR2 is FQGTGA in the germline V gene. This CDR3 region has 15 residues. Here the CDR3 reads CASSTSGGHTDTQYF. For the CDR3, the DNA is TGTGCCAGCAGCACTAGCGGCGGACACACAGATACGCAGTATTTT.

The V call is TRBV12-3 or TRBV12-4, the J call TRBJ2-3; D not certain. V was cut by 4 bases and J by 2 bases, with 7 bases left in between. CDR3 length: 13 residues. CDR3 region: CASSWSTTDTQYF. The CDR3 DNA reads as TGTGCCAGCAGTTGGAGTACCACAGATACGCAGTATTTT.

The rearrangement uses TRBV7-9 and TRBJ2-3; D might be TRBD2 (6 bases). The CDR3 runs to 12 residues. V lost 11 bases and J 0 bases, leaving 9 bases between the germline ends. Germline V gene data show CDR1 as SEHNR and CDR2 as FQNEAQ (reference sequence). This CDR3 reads CAGGDSTDTQYF. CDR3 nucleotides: TGTGCCGGCGGGGATAGCACAGATACGCAGTATTTT.

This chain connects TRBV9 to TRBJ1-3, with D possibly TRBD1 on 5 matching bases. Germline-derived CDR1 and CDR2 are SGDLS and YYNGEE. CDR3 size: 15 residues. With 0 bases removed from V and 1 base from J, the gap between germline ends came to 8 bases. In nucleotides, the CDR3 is TGTGCCAGCAGCGTAGACAGGTCGTCTGGAAACACCATATATTTT. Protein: CASSVDRSSGNTIYF.

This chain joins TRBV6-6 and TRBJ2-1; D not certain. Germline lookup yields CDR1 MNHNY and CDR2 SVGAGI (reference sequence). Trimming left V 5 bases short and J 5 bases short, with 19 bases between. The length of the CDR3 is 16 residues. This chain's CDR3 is CASSPLAEENDNEQFF. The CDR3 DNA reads TGTGCCAGCAGTCCCCTTGCAGAAGAGAACGACAATGAGCAGTTCTTC.

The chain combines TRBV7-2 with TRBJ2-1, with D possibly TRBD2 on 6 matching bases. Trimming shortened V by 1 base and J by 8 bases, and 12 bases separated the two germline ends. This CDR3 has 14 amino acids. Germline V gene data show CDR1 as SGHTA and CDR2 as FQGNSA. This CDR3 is CASSLDQGGDEQFF. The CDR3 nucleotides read TGTGCCAGCAGCTTAGACCAGGGAGGCGATGAGCAGTTCTTC.

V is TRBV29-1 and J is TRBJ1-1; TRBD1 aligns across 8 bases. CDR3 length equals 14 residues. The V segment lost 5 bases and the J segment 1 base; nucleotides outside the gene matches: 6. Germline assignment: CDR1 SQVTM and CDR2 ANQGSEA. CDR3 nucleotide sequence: TGCAGCGTTTTCACCGGGACAGGGAACACTGAAGCTTTCTTT. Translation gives CSVFTGTGNTEAFF.

The CDR3 sequence: CASSVAGGNNEKLFF. DNA for the CDR3: TGTGCCAGCAGCGTAGCGGGCGGGAATAATGAAAAACTGTTTTTT. The chain recombines TRBV9 with TRBJ1-4; D gene unclear. Germline V gene lookup returns CDR1 SGDLS and CDR2 YYNGEE. V lost 0 bases to trimming and J lost 4 bases, with 10 bases between them. The CDR3 totals 15 residues.

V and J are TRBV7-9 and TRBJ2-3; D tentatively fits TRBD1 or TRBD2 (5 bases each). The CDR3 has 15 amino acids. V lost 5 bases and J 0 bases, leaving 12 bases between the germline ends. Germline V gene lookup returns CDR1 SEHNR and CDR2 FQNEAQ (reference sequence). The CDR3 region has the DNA TGTGCCAGCAGCCATTGGGACGGTAGCACAGATACGCAGTATTTT. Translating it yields CASSHWDGSTDTQYF.

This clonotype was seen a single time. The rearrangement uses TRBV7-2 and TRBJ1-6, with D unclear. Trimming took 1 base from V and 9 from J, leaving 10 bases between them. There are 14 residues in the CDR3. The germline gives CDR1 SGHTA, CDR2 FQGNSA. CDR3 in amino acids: CASSLVPEGSPLHF. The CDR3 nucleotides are TGTGCCAGCAGCTTAGTCCCAGAGGGTTCACCCCTCCACTTT.